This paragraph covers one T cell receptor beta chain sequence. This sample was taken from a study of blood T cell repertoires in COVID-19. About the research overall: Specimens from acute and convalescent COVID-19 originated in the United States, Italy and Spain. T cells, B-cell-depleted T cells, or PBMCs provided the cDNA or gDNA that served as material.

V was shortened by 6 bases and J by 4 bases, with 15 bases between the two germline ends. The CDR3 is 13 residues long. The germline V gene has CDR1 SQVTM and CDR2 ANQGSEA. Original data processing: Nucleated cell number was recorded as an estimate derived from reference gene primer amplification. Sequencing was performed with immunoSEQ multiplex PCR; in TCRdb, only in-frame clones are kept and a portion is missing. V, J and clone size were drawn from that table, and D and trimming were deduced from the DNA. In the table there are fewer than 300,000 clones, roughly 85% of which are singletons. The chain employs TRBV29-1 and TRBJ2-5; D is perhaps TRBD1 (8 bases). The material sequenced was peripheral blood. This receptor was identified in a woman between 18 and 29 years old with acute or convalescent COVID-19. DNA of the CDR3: TGCAGCGTGCGAACAGGGGGGGCAGAGACCCAGTACTTC. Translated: CSVRTGGAETQYF.